The 31 T cell receptor beta chains given below trace back to one sample, sequenced in a study of blood T cell repertoires in COVID-19. Assay: immunoSEQ multiplex PCR; the TCRdb copy retains only in-frame clones and omits some. The sample shows 250,000 or so clones, approximately 92% of them seen only once. The sample comprised peripheral blood. Receptors originate from a woman in her forties who had recovered from COVID-19.

The chain employs TRBV2 and TRBJ2-1, with 8 bases aligning to TRBD2. Germline CDR1 SNHLY, CDR2 FYNNEI. The ends lost 11 bases at V and 7 bases at J; junction bases unmatched: 13. The CDR3 runs 14 residues. Written as DNA, the CDR3 is TGTGCCGGTTACCCCAGCGGGAGTAATAATGAGCAGTTCTTC. Translated: CAGYPSGSNNEQFF.

This clone occurred once. The rearrangement joins TRBV19 to TRBJ1-2; the D is unclear. V was trimmed by 3 bases and J by 8 bases, leaving 7 bases between them. CDR1 is LNHDA and CDR2 is SQIVND in the germline V gene (reference sequence). CDR3 length: 11 residues. In DNA form, the CDR3 reads TGTGCCAGTAGTATCAACAGAGGCTACACCTTC. This encodes CASSINRGYTF.

The chain couples TRBV19 to TRBJ1-1, with D hard to call. The CDR3 runs to 13 residues. With 6 bases removed from V and 0 bases from J, the gap between germline ends came to 8 bases. The germline CDR1 and CDR2 sequences are LNHDA and SQIVND (reference sequence). CDR3 sequence: CASSPGVNTEAFF. In nucleotides, the CDR3 is TGTGCCAGTAGCCCCGGGGTGAACACTGAAGCTTTCTTT.

The chain uses TRBV24-1 and TRBJ1-2; D is perhaps TRBD1 (6 bases). CDR1 and CDR2 (germline): KGHDR, SFDVKD. The CDR3 extends over 14 amino acids. V was trimmed by 9 bases and J by 2 bases, leaving 15 bases between them. The CDR3 protein is CATSAGTLNYGYTF. The CDR3 bases are TGTGCCACCTCTGCCGGGACACTGAACTATGGCTACACCTTC.

The CDR3 sequence is CASRKGTSVTDTQYF. In nucleotides, the CDR3 is TGTGCCAGCAGAAAAGGGACTAGCGTCACAGATACGCAGTATTTT. The chain combines TRBV7-9 with TRBJ2-3, with TRBD2 matching 10 bases. The CDR3 covers 15 residues. Per the germline V gene, CDR1 is SEHNR and CDR2 is FQNEAQ (reference sequence). The V gene end was trimmed by 6 bases and the J gene end by 2 bases; junction bases not matched to a gene: 5.

This sequence joins TRBV5-1 and TRBJ1-1, with unresolved D. The V gene lost 4 bases and the J gene lost 4 bases, with 14 bases spanning the gap. In germline, CDR1 is SGHRS, CDR2 YFSETQ. The CDR3 is made up of 14 amino acids. CDR3 coding DNA: TGCGCCAGCAGCCCGGACGGGAGCGGCACTGAAGCTTTCTTT. This translates into CASSPDGSGTEAFF.

This clone was picked up a small number of times. The chain recombines TRBV12-5 with TRBJ2-1; 8 bases agree with TRBD2. Losses at the gene ends were 3 bases for V and 6 bases for J; bases not matched to a gene: 13. The CDR3 has 17 amino acids. Germline V CDR1 and CDR2: LGHNT, FRNRAP. This CDR3 reads CASGFTLSGGPSNEQFF. Written as DNA, the CDR3 is TGTGCTAGTGGTTTCACCTTATCGGGAGGGCCGTCCAATGAGCAGTTCTTC.

The gene calls are TRBV7-3 and TRBJ2-3; the match to TRBD2 covers 10 bases. This CDR3 comprises 16 residues. Germline assignment: CDR1 SGHTA and CDR2 FQGTGA. With 5 bases clipped from V and 4 bases from J, the junction kept 9 bases outside the gene matches. Here the CDR3 reads CASSDTSGASPDTQYF. DNA of the CDR3: TGTGCCAGCAGCGACACTAGCGGGGCTAGCCCAGATACGCAGTATTTT.

This clone was found once. This chain connects TRBV11-3 to TRBJ2-1; 8 bases match TRBD2. The germline V gene has CDR1 SGHNT and CDR2 YENEEA. The CDR3 contains 14 residues. With V trimmed by 4 bases and J by 4 bases, 3 bases remained unmatched. As DNA, the CDR3 is TGTGCCAGCAGCTCGGAGCGGGGGTACAATGAGCAGTTCTTC. It specifies CASSSERGYNEQFF.

This chain uses TRBV2 with TRBJ1-1; no definite D call. The CDR3 consists of 11 residues. Germline loops: CDR1 SNHLY, CDR2 FYNNEI. Trimming stripped 9 bases from V and 11 bases from J, with 16 bases between. CDR3 protein: CASTQEERAFF. The CDR3 DNA sequence: TGTGCCAGTACCCAGGAGGAGCGGGCTTTCTTT.

The V gene is TRBV19, the J gene TRBJ2-2, with 10 bases that match TRBD2. The ends lost 4 bases at V and 3 bases at J; junction bases unmatched: 2. In germline, CDR1 is LNHDA, CDR2 SQIVND (reference sequence). The CDR3 length is 15 residues. The chain's CDR3 is CASSKLAGYTGELFF. CDR3 DNA: TGTGCCAGTAGTAAACTAGCGGGGTACACCGGGGAGCTGTTTTTT.

Worth noting for this clone: Other DNA sequences in this specimen translate into the identical CDR3. The rearrangement links TRBV5-5 to TRBJ2-7, with a possible D match to TRBD1 (6 bases). CDR1 and CDR2 from the germline V gene are SGHKS and YYEKEE (reference sequence). V gave up 0 bases and J gave up 2 bases, with 9 bases separating them. This CDR3 has 14 residues. Here the CDR3 reads CASSLGGQTYEQYF. DNA for the CDR3: TGTGCCAGCAGCTTGGGGGGACAAACCTACGAGCAGTACTTC. Variable domain in full (rest from reference TRBV5-5 and TRBJ2-7): DAGVTQSPTHLIKTRGQQVTLRCSPISGHKSVSWYQQVLGQGPQFIFQYYEKEERGRGNFPDRFSARQFPNYSSELNVNALLLGDSALYLCASSLGGQTYEQYFGPGTRLTVT.

In its sample, this clone was seen a few times. The gene calls are TRBV5-1 and TRBJ1-3; maybe TRBD1 (6 bases). V was shortened by 2 bases and J by 2 bases, with 8 bases between the two germline ends. The CDR3 totals 14 residues. Germline V gene sequence: CDR1 SGHRS, CDR2 YFSETQ. CDR3 coding DNA: TGCGCCAGCAGCTTACAGGGTACTGGAAACACCATATATTTT. Translating it yields CASSLQGTGNTIYF.

The chain uses TRBV7-2 and TRBJ1-5; D possibly corresponds to TRBD1 (6 bases). V lost 4 bases and J 3 bases, leaving 10 bases between the germline ends. This CDR3 has 14 amino acids. From germline, CDR1 is SGHTA and CDR2 FQGNSA. CDR3 in amino acids: CASSSRQDNQPQHF. The CDR3 DNA reads TGTGCCAGCAGCTCCAGACAGGACAATCAGCCCCAGCATTTT.

Notes on this clone: Distinct nucleotide sequences in the sample also encode this CDR3. The rearrangement uses TRBV30 and TRBJ1-3; D gene unclear. The germline V gene has CDR1 GTSNPN and CDR2 SVGIG (reference sequence). CDR3 length equals 12 residues. Trimming took 0 bases from V and 2 from J, leaving 2 bases between them. The CDR3 DNA sequence: TGTGCCTGGAGTGTCGCTGGAAACACCATATATTTT. Translated: CAWSVAGNTIYF.

The chain joins TRBV30 to TRBJ2-1, with 14 positions matching TRBD2. Germline trimming cut 0 bases from V and 7 bases from J; bases unmatched to any gene: 5. Germline V gives CDR1 GTSNPN, CDR2 SVGIG (reference sequence). The CDR3 is 16 residues long. Here the CDR3 reads CAWSVTGTSGRNEQFF. In DNA form, the CDR3 reads TGTGCCTGGAGTGTTACCGGGACTAGCGGGAGAAATGAGCAGTTCTTC.

V usage is TRBV28 and J usage is TRBJ2-4; a possible D gene is TRBD1 (5 bases). CDR1 MDHEN and CDR2 SYDVKM come from the germline V gene. This CDR3 contains 15 residues. Trimming took 6 bases from V and 3 from J, leaving 15 bases between them. The CDR3 DNA sequence: TGTGCCAGCAGAGATCGGACATATGGCAAAAACATTCAGTACTTC. As protein: CASRDRTYGKNIQYF.

The chain joins TRBV7-2 to TRBJ2-5; TRBD2 aligns across 9 bases. V was clipped by 5 bases and J by 1 base; unmatched bases: 5. There are 15 residues in the CDR3. In germline, CDR1 is SGHTA, CDR2 FQGNSA. The CDR3 reads CASSRVAGVQETQYF. The CDR3 DNA reads TGTGCCAGCAGCAGGGTAGCGGGGGTCCAAGAGACCCAGTACTTC.

The chain combines TRBV27 with TRBJ2-1, with D perhaps matching TRBD1 (6 bases). This CDR3 is 16 amino acids long. Germline V lookup: CDR1 MNHEY, CDR2 SMNVEV (reference sequence). Trimming left V 0 bases short and J 5 bases short, with 14 bases between. The CDR3 sequence is CASSLSIRDTDNEQFF. The CDR3 DNA reads as TGTGCCAGCAGTTTATCGATCAGGGACACCGACAATGAGCAGTTCTTC.

The chain is built from TRBV21-1 and TRBJ2-7; the table calls TRBD2, which could not be checked here. TRBV21-1 is flagged as a pseudogene. This CDR3 contains 17 residues. The DNA of the CDR3 is TGTGCCAGCAGCAAAGGTTTAGGACTAGCGGACCCCTACGAGCAGTACGTC. It is translated as CASSKGLGLADPYEQYV.

This clone is a singleton in its sample. This chain joins TRBV19 and TRBJ1-5; D call uncertain. The CDR3 has 13 amino acids. Deletions cut 5 bases from V and 1 base from J, with 6 bases between. Germline V lookup: CDR1 LNHDA, CDR2 SQIVND (reference sequence). The CDR3 DNA sequence: TGTGCCAGTAGTGACTGGAGCAATCAGCCCCAGCATTTT. Translation gives CASSDWSNQPQHF.

This clone was found once. V usage is TRBV7-9 and J usage is TRBJ2-5; 9 positions agree with TRBD2. There are 16 residues in the CDR3. V lost 0 bases, J lost 0 bases, and 2 bases stayed unmatched. Per germline, CDR1 SEHNR and CDR2 FQNEAQ (reference sequence). The CDR3 reads CASSLALAGYQETQYF. The CDR3 DNA reads as TGTGCCAGCAGCTTAGCGCTAGCGGGATACCAAGAGACCCAGTACTTC.

The chain has TRBV9 and TRBJ2-1; 10 bases match TRBD2. The V gene end was trimmed by 4 bases and the J gene end by 9 bases; junction bases not matched to a gene: 19. This CDR3 contains 18 residues. Per germline, CDR1 SGDLS and CDR2 YYNGEE. CDR3 loop: CASSISGGASKEQGEQFF. Here the CDR3 DNA reads TGTGCCAGCAGCATCAGCGGGGGGGCCTCTAAGGAGCAGGGTGAGCAGTTCTTC.

V is TRBV16 and J is TRBJ2-1, with D uncertain. V was pared by 4 bases and J by 10 bases, with 11 bases between. The CDR3 spans 12 residues. Germline V CDR1 and CDR2: KGHSY, FQNENV. In DNA, the CDR3 is TGTGCCAGCAGCCCGCGGCGAGAAGAGCAGTTCTTC. Translating it yields CASSPRREEQFF.

The chain couples TRBV6-8 to TRBJ2-7; unclear D gene. CDR1 is MNHGY, CDR2 SAAAGT, per germline. The CDR3 covers 15 residues. V gave up 9 bases and J gave up 6 bases, with 24 bases separating them. The CDR3 DNA reads as TGTGCCAGTCACCCCCTAAGTATTGAGCTCGTCGAGCAGTACGTC. Translating gives CASHPLSIELVEQYV.

The chain has TRBV7-2 and TRBJ1-2, with 10 bases that match TRBD1. Germline values: CDR1 SGHTA, CDR2 FQGNSA. The CDR3 has 17 residues. J was trimmed by 4 bases and V by 1 base; bases with no gene match: 9. The CDR3: CASSLVAGTGALYGYTF. The CDR3 DNA is TGTGCCAGCAGCTTAGTGGCTGGGACAGGGGCTCTCTATGGCTACACCTTC.

The chain combines TRBV7-9 with TRBJ2-3; 15 bases map to TRBD2. With V trimmed by 6 bases and J by 6 bases, 10 bases remained unmatched. The CDR3 is 17 residues long. The germline V gene has CDR1 SEHNR and CDR2 FQNEAQ (reference sequence). The CDR3 DNA is TGTGCCAGCAGAAGCAGGACTAGCGGGAGGGATTTGGATACGCAGTATTTT. Translation: CASRSRTSGRDLDTQYF.

The rearrangement joins TRBV5-5 to TRBJ2-2; the D gene is possibly TRBD2 (5 bases). Germline V lookup: CDR1 SGHKS, CDR2 YYEKEE (reference sequence). The V gene lost 1 base and the J gene lost 0 bases, with 7 bases spanning the gap. This CDR3 has 15 amino acids. This CDR3 reads CASSLRGPNTGELFF. CDR3 DNA sequence: TGTGCCAGCAGCTTGAGAGGGCCGAACACCGGGGAGCTGTTTTTT. Supplemented by reference TRBV5-5 and TRBJ2-2, the full variable domain reads DAGVTQSPTHLIKTRGQQVTLRCSPISGHKSVSWYQQVLGQGPQFIFQYYEKEERGRGNFPDRFSARQFPNYSSELNVNALLLGDSALYLCASSLRGPNTGELFFGEGSRLTVL.

V is TRBV9 and J is TRBJ1-6; 7 bases are shared with TRBD1. This CDR3 comprises 15 residues. Germline trimming cut 0 bases from V and 11 bases from J; bases unmatched to any gene: 8. Germline CDR1 and CDR2: SGDLS and YYNGEE. The CDR3 here is CASSVGGTARAPLHF. For the CDR3, the DNA is TGTGCCAGCAGCGTAGGGGGGACAGCACGGGCACCCCTCCACTTT.

The chain combines TRBV19 with TRBJ1-5; a possible D gene is TRBD1 (5 bases). The CDR3 runs to 16 residues. The germline V gene has CDR1 LNHDA and CDR2 SQIVND (reference sequence). V gave up 3 bases and J gave up 6 bases, with 18 bases separating them. CDR3 in amino acids: CASSILVGGVAQPQHF. The CDR3 DNA reads TGTGCCAGTAGTATTCTCGTCGGGGGTGTTGCTCAGCCCCAGCATTTT.

This clone was recorded once. The V gene is TRBV7-6, the J gene TRBJ1-4; D not certain. The CDR3 totals 17 residues. Trimming took off 9 bases at V and 8 bases at J, with 28 bases between the two ends. Germline CDR1 SGHVS, CDR2 FNYEAQ. The CDR3 sequence: CASSLSGRSLGREKLFF. CDR3 nucleotide sequence: TGTGCCAGTAGCCTATCAGGCAGGTCCCTTGGAAGGGAAAAACTGTTTTTT.